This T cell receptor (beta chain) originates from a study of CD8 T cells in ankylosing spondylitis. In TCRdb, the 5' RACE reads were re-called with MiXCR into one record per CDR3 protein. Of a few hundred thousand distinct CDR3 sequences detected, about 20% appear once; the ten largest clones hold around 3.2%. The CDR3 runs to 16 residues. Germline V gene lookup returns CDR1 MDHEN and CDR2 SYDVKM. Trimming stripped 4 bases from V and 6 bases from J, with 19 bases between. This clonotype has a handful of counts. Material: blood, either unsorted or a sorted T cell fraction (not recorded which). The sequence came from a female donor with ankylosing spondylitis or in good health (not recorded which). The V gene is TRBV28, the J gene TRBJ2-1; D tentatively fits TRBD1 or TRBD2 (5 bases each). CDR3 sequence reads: CASSSTGAKRSNEQFF. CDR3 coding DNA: TGTGCCAGCAGTTCTACCGGGGCTAAGCGCTCCAATGAGCAGTTCTTC.